This T cell receptor beta chain emerged from a study of graft-versus-host responses after intestinal transplantation. Study-level information: Induction with anti-thymocyte globulin, then tacrolimus and steroids for about 3 years, was given to all recipients.

Repertoires were generated with immunoSEQ multiplex PCR, while TCRdb's copy carries only in-frame clones and drops some. The sample lists over 75,000 clones, 86% occurring once. Germline V gene sequence: CDR1 SEHNR, CDR2 FQNEAQ (reference sequence). The CDR3 length is 14 residues. Trimming pared 5 bases from V and 7 bases from J, leaving 14 bases between. Concerning this clone itself: Antigen: not known.

Study observations and caveats: Allografts carried high graft-versus-host to host-versus-graft clonal ratios in patients having graft-donor T cell macrochimerism. GvH clonotypes were identified within recipient marrow, with a subset emerging first in ileum or blood.

The J gene is TRBJ2-2, the V gene TRBV7-9; no firm D call. The origin of this receptor is a human patient who received an intestinal transplant, so some T cells may come from the graft donor. The sample consisted of PBMCs, taken 255 days after intestinal transplant. CDR3 protein: CASSRTLGNGELFF. CDR3 in DNA: TGTGCCAGCAGCCGTACTCTGGGAAACGGGGAGCTGTTTTTT.